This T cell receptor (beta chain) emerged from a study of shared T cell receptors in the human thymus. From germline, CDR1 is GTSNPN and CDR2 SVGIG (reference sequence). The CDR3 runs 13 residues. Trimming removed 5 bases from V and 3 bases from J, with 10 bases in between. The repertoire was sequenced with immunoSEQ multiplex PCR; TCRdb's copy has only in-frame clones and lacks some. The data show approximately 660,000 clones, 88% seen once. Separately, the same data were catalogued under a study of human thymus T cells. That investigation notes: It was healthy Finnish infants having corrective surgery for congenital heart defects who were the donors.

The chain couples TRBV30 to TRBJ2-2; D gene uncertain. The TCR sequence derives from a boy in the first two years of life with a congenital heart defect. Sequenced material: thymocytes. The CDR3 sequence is CAWLRVHTGELFF. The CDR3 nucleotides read TGTGCCTGGCTGAGAGTACACACCGGGGAGCTGTTTTTT.